This record looks at one T cell receptor (beta chain) sequence and its context. Its target is unknown. This sample is drawn from a study of T cells after posttransplantation cyclophosphamide. This related bone marrow graft donor gave peripheral blood on the day of marrow donation. Whole-study results and caveats: After PTCy, TRB diversity resembled that of CNI/methotrexate controls. Later post-transplant blood repertoires were often dominated by donor CD8+ memory clones. Skin or GI-infiltrating T cells shared few TRB sequences with blood.

Produced via immunoSEQ multiplex PCR; TCRdb's table is partial and in-frame only. The data show 10,000 to 15,000 clones, around four fifths seen once. This TCR was recovered from a man over 45 in good health, CMV-negative, and a related stem cell transplant donor. The sample was memory CD4+ T cells sorted from PBMCs.

In DNA form, the CDR3 reads TGTGCCAGTCAAGACAGACCTAATAGCAATCAGCCCCAGCATTTT. Residues: CASQDRPNSNQPQHF. V gene TRBV19 combines with J gene TRBJ1-5; the D gene is possibly TRBD1 (5 bases). There are 15 residues in the CDR3. The germline V and J ends were trimmed by 8 bases and 0 bases, with 14 bases remaining between them. CDR1 and CDR2 (germline): LNHDA, SQIVND (reference sequence).